Presented here are 9 T cell receptor beta chains from one specimen sequenced in a study of T cell responses to AZD1222 COVID-19 vaccine. Profiled with immunoSEQ multiplex PCR; TCRdb holds only in-frame clones, not every one. The repertoire includes about 56,000 clones, around nine tenths of them detected once, and roughly 14% sits in the top ten. The source material was peripheral blood, sampled on day 0 of AZD1222 vaccination. The source is an adult in good health.

This chain joins TRBV24-1 and TRBJ2-2; 7 nucleotides agree with TRBD2. Germline trimming cut 2 bases from V and 6 bases from J; bases unmatched to any gene: 5. The CDR3 has 15 amino acids. CDR1 and CDR2 (germline): KGHDR, SFDVKD. The CDR3 loop reads CATSDWEGSSGELFF. The CDR3 nucleotides are TGTGCCACCAGTGATTGGGAGGGAAGCTCCGGGGAGCTGTTTTTT.

This clone is a singleton in its sample. V usage is TRBV6-2 or TRBV6-3 and J usage is TRBJ2-1, with 12 bases fitting TRBD2. Unmatched junction bases numbered 6, after V lost 2 bases and J lost 4 bases. CDR1 is MNHEY and CDR2 is SVGEGT in the germline V gene. The CDR3 runs 17 residues. The CDR3 region is CASSYRLAGVGYNEQFF. The DNA of the CDR3 is TGTGCCAGCAGTTACAGACTAGCGGGAGTTGGTTACAATGAGCAGTTCTTC.

This clone was recorded only once. This chain joins TRBV6-5 and TRBJ2-1; 8 nucleotides line up with TRBD1. The CDR3 consists of 14 residues. Losses at the gene ends were 5 bases for V and 5 bases for J; bases not matched to a gene: 5. Germline V gene lookup returns CDR1 MNHEY and CDR2 SVGAGI. The CDR3 bases are TGTGCCAGCAGTCCGCGACAGGGGAACAATGAGCAGTTCTTC. This gives the protein CASSPRQGNNEQFF.

This rearrangement joins TRBV5-1 to TRBJ1-3, with 7 bases fitting TRBD1. The CDR3 is made up of 16 amino acids. Losses at the gene ends were 6 bases for V and 0 bases for J; bases not matched to a gene: 9. Germline V gene sequence: CDR1 SGHRS, CDR2 YFSETQ. For the CDR3, the DNA is TGCGCCAGCAAACCGGGGACAGCCTTCTCTGGAAACACCATATATTTT. It is translated as CASKPGTAFSGNTIYF.

The CDR3 loop reads CASSLSGRYTGELFF. CDR3 bases: TGTGCCAGCAGTTTGAGCGGGAGGTACACCGGGGAGCTGTTTTTT. V is TRBV27 and J is TRBJ2-2; TRBD2 aligns across 9 bases. From germline, CDR1 is MNHEY and CDR2 SMNVEV (reference sequence). J lost 3 bases, V lost 3 bases, and 2 bases had no gene match. The CDR3 is 15 amino acids.

The chain couples TRBV7-9 to TRBJ2-1; 11 nucleotides agree with TRBD2. From germline, CDR1 is SEHNR and CDR2 FQNEAQ (reference sequence). The CDR3 runs 15 residues. V lost 6 bases, J lost 7 bases, and 8 bases stayed unmatched. The CDR3 loop is CASSFSGRAPNEQFF. In DNA, the CDR3 is TGTGCCAGCAGTTTTAGCGGGAGGGCCCCAAATGAGCAGTTCTTC.

This chain uses TRBV15 with TRBJ1-5, with D unresolved. The germline gives CDR1 LNHNV, CDR2 YYDKDF (reference sequence). V was shortened by 3 bases and J by 6 bases, with 6 bases between the two germline ends. The CDR3 length is 12 residues. CDR3 DNA sequence: TGTGCCACCAGCAGTTTGGGTCAGCCCCAGCATTTT. It encodes CATSSLGQPQHF.

This clone was detected only once. The CDR3 here is CSGDSLDGYTF. CDR3 in DNA: TGCAGCGGAGACTCCCTGGATGGCTACACCTTC. The rearrangement uses TRBV29-1 and TRBJ1-2; unclear D gene. Germline CDR1 and CDR2: SQVTM and ANQGSEA. The CDR3 loop spans 11 amino acids. Trimming cost V 7 bases and J 6 bases, with 12 bases left between them.

The J gene is TRBJ1-2, the V gene TRBV29-1; no clear D gene. Germline V gives CDR1 SQVTM, CDR2 ANQGSEA. V was clipped by 1 base and J by 3 bases, with 6 bases between them. The CDR3 is made up of 12 amino acids. This chain's CDR3 is CSVEVADYGYTF. In DNA, the CDR3 is TGCAGCGTTGAAGTAGCGGACTATGGCTACACCTTC.